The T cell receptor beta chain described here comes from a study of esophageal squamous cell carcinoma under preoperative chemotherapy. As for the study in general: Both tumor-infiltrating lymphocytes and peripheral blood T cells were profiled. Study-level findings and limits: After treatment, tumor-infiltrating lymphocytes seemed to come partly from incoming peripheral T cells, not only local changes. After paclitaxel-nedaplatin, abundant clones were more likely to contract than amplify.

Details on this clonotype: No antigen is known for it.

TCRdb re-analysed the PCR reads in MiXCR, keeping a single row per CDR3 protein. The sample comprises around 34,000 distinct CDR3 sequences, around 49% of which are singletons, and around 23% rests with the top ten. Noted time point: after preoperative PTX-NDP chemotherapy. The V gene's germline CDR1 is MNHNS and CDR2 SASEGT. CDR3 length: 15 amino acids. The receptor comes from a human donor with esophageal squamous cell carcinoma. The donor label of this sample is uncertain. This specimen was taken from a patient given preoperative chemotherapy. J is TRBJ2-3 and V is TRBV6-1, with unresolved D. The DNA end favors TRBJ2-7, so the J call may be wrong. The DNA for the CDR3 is TGTGCCAGCAGCCCGCGGACGAGCCCTACAGATATGCAGTACTTC. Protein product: CASSPRTSPTDMQYF.